Listed here are 18 T cell receptor beta chains from one sample, sequenced in a study of cytotoxic CD8 clonotypes in ibrutinib-treated CLL. Data came from immunoSEQ multiplex PCR; TCRdb stores just in-frame clones and leaves some out. The profile shows about 85,000 clones, about four fifths of them singletons. Sequenced here: PBMCs, sampled after 12 months of ibrutinib treatment. The receptors derive from a human donor with chronic lymphocytic leukemia.

J is TRBJ2-3 and V is TRBV10-3; D perhaps matches TRBD2 (6 bases). Trimming shortened V by 2 bases and J by 1 base, and 7 bases separated the two germline ends. Germline V gene lookup returns CDR1 ENHRY and CDR2 SYGVKD. The CDR3 loop spans 14 amino acids. The CDR3 sequence: CAISEGGGTDTQYF. The CDR3 coding sequence is TGTGCCATCAGTGAGGGCGGGGGCACAGATACGCAGTATTTT.

The chain joins TRBV6-5 to TRBJ2-7; D unresolved. This CDR3 comprises 13 residues. Germline V CDR1 and CDR2: MNHEY, SVGAGI. V was clipped by 6 bases and J by 3 bases, with 12 bases between them. CDR3 sequence (DNA): TGTGCCAGCAGGGAAACGGACGTCTACGAGCAGTACTTC. Translation: CASRETDVYEQYF.

This clone has more than one count but fewer than ten. The CDR3 sequence: CAISGRGAANYGYTF. The CDR3 DNA sequence: TGTGCCATCAGTGGGCGGGGGGCTGCTAACTATGGCTACACCTTC. The chain links TRBV10-3 to TRBJ1-2; tentatively, D is TRBD1 (6 bases). Germline CDR1 is ENHRY and CDR2 is SYGVKD. The V and J ends lost 4 bases and 0 bases respectively, with 12 bases between them. The CDR3 runs 15 residues.

This clone was detected only a few times. The chain couples TRBV5-6 to TRBJ2-7; 10 bases fit TRBD1. The CDR3 consists of 13 residues. Germline CDR1 is SGHDT and CDR2 is YYEEEE. The ends lost 0 bases at V and 6 bases at J; junction bases unmatched: 0. CDR3 region: CASSLGDRGEQYF. In DNA, the CDR3 is TGTGCCAGCAGCTTGGGGGACAGGGGCGAGCAGTACTTC.

This CDR3 reads CASSTHPTGTGTDTQYF. CDR3 DNA sequence: TGTGCCAGCAGTACCCACCCCACGGGAACTGGGACAGATACGCAGTATTTT. The rearrangement uses TRBV28 and TRBJ2-3, with D possibly matching TRBD2 (5 bases). Germline lookup yields CDR1 MDHEN and CDR2 SYDVKM. The CDR3 covers 17 residues. Trimming removed 5 bases from V and 3 bases from J, with 21 bases in between. Supplemented by reference TRBV28 and TRBJ2-3, the full variable domain reads DVKVTQSSRYLVKRTGEKVFLECVQDMDHENMFWYRQDPGLGLRLIYFSYDVKMKEKGDIPEGYSVSREKKERFSLILESASTNQTSMYLCASSTHPTGTGTDTQYFGPGTRLTVL.

The chain has TRBV7-2 and TRBJ2-3; no definite D call. The CDR3 is 13 amino acids. Per germline, CDR1 SGHTA and CDR2 FQGNSA. The V and J ends lost 2 bases and 0 bases respectively, with 3 bases between them. The CDR3 DNA reads TGTGCCAGCAGCTTACCTAGCACAGATACGCAGTATTTT. Encoded protein: CASSLPSTDTQYF. Complete variable domain (other parts from reference TRBV7-2 and TRBJ2-3): GAGVSQSPSNKVTEKGKDVELRCDPISGHTALYWYRQSLGQGLEFLIYFQGNSAPDKSGLPSDRFSAERTGGSVSTLTIQRTQQEDSAVYLCASSLPSTDTQYFGPGTRLTVL.

This clone was counted a single time. The J gene is TRBJ2-1, the V gene TRBV5-1, with 11 positions matching TRBD2. V shed 0 bases and J 8 bases; nucleotides not matched to a gene: 1. The CDR3 is 14 residues long. CDR1 and CDR2 (germline): SGHRS, YFSETQ. This CDR3 reads CASSLGSGRDEQFF. CDR3 DNA sequence: TGCGCCAGCAGCTTGGGTAGCGGGAGGGATGAGCAGTTCTTC.

The rearrangement uses TRBV29-1 and TRBJ2-7; D is perhaps TRBD1 (6 bases). Germline CDR1 is SQVTM and CDR2 is ANQGSEA. The V gene lost 6 bases and the J gene lost 6 bases, with 21 bases spanning the gap. The length of the CDR3 is 14 residues. This CDR3 is CSVGTLAGESEQYF. CDR3 DNA: TGCAGCGTGGGGACACTCGCAGGGGAAAGCGAGCAGTACTTC.

This chain uses TRBV5-1 with TRBJ2-5; 8 bases align to TRBD2. Trimming removed 4 bases from V and 5 bases from J; junction bases left unmatched: 7. There are 14 residues in the CDR3. Germline V lookup: CDR1 SGHRS, CDR2 YFSETQ. The DNA for the CDR3 is TGCGCCAGCAGCCAGGGACTAGGACGTGAGACCCAGTACTTC. Its translation is CASSQGLGRETQYF.

The chain employs TRBV2 and TRBJ1-5, with D hard to call. The germline V gene encodes CDR1 SNHLY and CDR2 FYNNEI. The CDR3 consists of 17 residues. V shed 2 bases and J shed 4 bases, with 18 bases lying between them. The CDR3 sequence: CASSESGGPAQNQPQHF. The CDR3 DNA reads as TGTGCCAGCAGTGAATCGGGTGGACCGGCACAGAATCAGCCCCAGCATTTT.

This clone appeared many times. The J gene is TRBJ2-6, the V gene TRBV10-3; D gene unclear. Trimming took 8 bases from V and 0 from J, leaving 11 bases between them. The CDR3 sequence is 15 residues long. CDR1 and CDR2 from the germline V gene are ENHRY and SYGVKD. The CDR3 loop is CAIGSPNSGANVLTF. The CDR3, as DNA: TGTGCCATCGGGTCGCCAAACTCTGGGGCCAACGTCCTGACTTTC.

This CDR3 is CASSSQIQGSEQYF. The CDR3 nucleotides are TGTGCCAGCAGCTCGCAGATACAGGGCTCCGAGCAGTACTTC. The chain recombines TRBV7-2 with TRBJ2-7; D perhaps matches TRBD1 (6 bases). Germline V lookup: CDR1 SGHTA, CDR2 FQGNSA. The CDR3 consists of 14 residues. Trimming took 4 bases from V and 6 from J, leaving 16 bases between them.

Only one count was recorded for this clone. The rearrangement joins TRBV19 to TRBJ2-5; weak D call: TRBD1 (6 bases). The germline CDR1 and CDR2 sequences are LNHDA and SQIVND (reference sequence). V lost 4 bases to trimming and J lost 2 bases, with 14 bases between them. The CDR3 extends over 15 amino acids. CDR3 region: CASSTRQVGQETQYF. CDR3 DNA sequence: TGTGCCAGTAGTACCCGACAGGTGGGGCAAGAGACCCAGTACTTC.

V and J are TRBV6-8 and TRBJ1-2, with 7 bases aligning to TRBD1. V lost 6 bases, J lost 8 bases, and 18 bases stayed unmatched. Germline CDR1 MNHGY, CDR2 SAAAGT. This CDR3 comprises 16 residues. CDR3 protein: CASSHQHPDRPDGYTF. In DNA, the CDR3 is TGTGCCAGCAGCCACCAACACCCGGACAGGCCAGACGGCTACACCTTC.

This chain connects TRBV30 to TRBJ2-5; the D gene is possibly TRBD1 (7 bases). This CDR3 has 14 residues. CDR1 is GTSNPN and CDR2 is SVGIG in the germline V gene (reference sequence). V lost 0 bases and J lost 5, with 13 bases in between. CDR3 amino acids: CAWSVGSGGETQYF. DNA of the CDR3: TGTGCCTGGAGTGTAGGGTCAGGGGGGGAGACCCAGTACTTC.

This chain connects TRBV28 to TRBJ1-2, with 12 bases matching TRBD1. CDR3 size: 14 residues. The V segment lost 8 bases and the J segment 6 bases; nucleotides outside the gene matches: 7. From germline, CDR1 is MDHEN and CDR2 SYDVKM. The CDR3 protein is CASAGTGGIDGYTF. The DNA of the CDR3 is TGTGCCAGCGCCGGGACAGGGGGCATCGATGGCTACACCTTC.

This chain connects TRBV27 to TRBJ1-1, with 7 bases lining up with TRBD1. This CDR3 has 13 residues. The V gene end was trimmed by 6 bases and the J gene end by 3 bases; junction bases not matched to a gene: 4. The V gene's germline CDR1 is MNHEY and CDR2 SMNVEV (reference sequence). The CDR3 nucleotides are TGTGCCAGCAGCCGACAGGGTTACACTGAAGCTTTCTTT. Translating it yields CASSRQGYTEAFF.

J is TRBJ2-7 and V is TRBV25-1; the match to TRBD2 covers 10 bases. The CDR3 has 14 residues. The V segment lost 5 bases and the J segment 5 bases; nucleotides outside the gene matches: 6. CDR1 is MGHDK and CDR2 is SYGVNS in the germline V gene. CDR3 residues: CASSPWLAGDEQYF. CDR3 DNA: TGTGCCAGCAGTCCCTGGCTAGCGGGAGACGAGCAGTACTTC.